This TCR beta chain was captured in a study of CD8 T cells in Susac syndrome. The ends were cut back, 1 base at V and 11 bases at J, with 14 bases in the middle. The CDR3 runs 13 residues. CDR1 SGHAT and CDR2 FQNNGV come from the germline V gene. The RNA, about 0.45 to 1 ug, was put through reverse transcription using random hexamers. Each CDR3 protein gets one entry after TCRdb re-called the immunoSEQ multiplex PCR reads with MiXCR. The table lists about 300,000 distinct CDR3 sequences, approximately 85% of them singletons. The rearrangement links TRBV11-2 to TRBJ1-1; D gene unclear. This sequence was found in a human donor with multiple sclerosis. The sample comprised CD8+ T cells from PBMCs. CDR3 sequence (DNA): TGTGCCAGCAGCTTAGCGGGCGACCGCCTTGCTTTCTTT. Translating gives CASSLAGDRLAFF.